Shown below are 22 T cell receptor beta chains from a single sample sequenced in a study of PD-1 blockade in classical Hodgkin lymphoma. Every patient relapsed after autologous stem cell transplantation, and brentuximab vedotin exposure varied. TCRdb keeps only in-frame clones here, not all; method: immunoSEQ multiplex PCR. Here the sample spans around 10,000 clones, roughly three quarters being singletons. The source material was peripheral blood mononuclear cells (PBMCs), sampled at baseline. Receptors originate from a human donor with classical Hodgkin lymphoma.

The chain joins TRBV16 to TRBJ1-1; D is unclear. V gave up 5 bases and J gave up 6 bases, with 16 bases separating them. The CDR3 runs to 14 residues. Germline V gene data show CDR1 as KGHSY and CDR2 as FQNENV. CDR3 in DNA: TGTGCCAGCAGCTCGACCGCTGAGGGCGCTGAAGCTTTCTTT. Its translation: CASSSTAEGAEAFF. The full variable domain, with the rest looked up from reference TRBV16 and TRBJ1-1, is GEEVAQTPKHLVRGEGQKAKLYCAPIKGHSYVFWYQQVLKNEFKFLISFQNENVFDETGMPKERFSAKCLPNSPCSLEIQATKLEDSAVYFCASSSTAEGAEAFFGQGTRLTVV.

V is TRBV6-1 and J is TRBJ2-7; D is ambiguous. V was pared by 5 bases and J by 3 bases, with 11 bases between. This CDR3 region has 13 residues. CDR1 is MNHNS and CDR2 is SASEGT in the germline V gene. The chain's CDR3 is CASSHGPIYEQYF. The CDR3 bases are TGTGCCAGCAGTCACGGCCCAATCTACGAGCAGTACTTC.

The chain has TRBV4-1 and TRBJ1-4; D uncertain. The CDR3 is 17 residues long. Trimming pared 3 bases from V and 4 bases from J, leaving 18 bases between. Germline CDR1 MGHRA, CDR2 YSYEKL. CDR3 sequence (DNA): TGCGCCAGCAGCCACGCCACGGACCCAAGTAATAATGAAAAACTGTTTTTT. As protein: CASSHATDPSNNEKLFF.

The rearrangement uses TRBV7-6 and TRBJ2-3; tentatively, D is TRBD1 (6 bases). This CDR3 comprises 18 residues. Deletions cut 0 bases from V and 0 bases from J, with 16 bases between. Germline values: CDR1 SGHVS, CDR2 FNYEAQ. DNA for the CDR3: TGTGCCAGCAGCTTAGCGCCCGGGACACCGACTAGCACAGATACGCAGTATTTT. This codes for CASSLAPGTPTSTDTQYF.

This chain links TRBV4-2 with TRBJ2-7; the D call may be TRBD1 or TRBD2 (6 bases each). The CDR3 covers 14 residues. V was shortened by 2 bases and J by 2 bases, with 10 bases between the two germline ends. Germline CDR1 is LGHNA and CDR2 is YNFKEQ. CDR3 nucleotide sequence: TGTGCCAGCAGCCAATGGAGGGGGACCTACGAGCAGTACTTC. It encodes CASSQWRGTYEQYF.

V gene TRBV7-9 combines with J gene TRBJ1-1; weak D call: TRBD1 (6 bases). This CDR3 region has 15 residues. Germline-derived CDR1 and CDR2 are SEHNR and FQNEAQ (reference sequence). V lost 1 base, J lost 1 base, and 10 bases lay in between. CDR3 DNA: TGTGCCAGCAGCTTAGTTGGCAGGGGGAACACTGAAGCTTTCTTT. Protein product: CASSLVGRGNTEAFF.

V usage is TRBV6-1 and J usage is TRBJ2-3; weak D call: TRBD2 (7 bases). V lost 1 base and J 2 bases, leaving 16 bases between the germline ends. Germline V gene data show CDR1 as MNHNS and CDR2 as SASEGT. The CDR3 consists of 17 residues. The CDR3 DNA reads TGTGCCAGCAGTGAAGGGGAGGGGACACCCCTCACAGATACGCAGTATTTT. Its protein is CASSEGEGTPLTDTQYF.

The chain links TRBV29-1 to TRBJ1-5; D call uncertain. The ends were cut back, 4 bases at V and 6 bases at J, with 10 bases in the middle. This CDR3 comprises 12 residues. The germline CDR1 and CDR2 sequences are SQVTM and ANQGSEA. In DNA form, the CDR3 reads TGCAGCGTTGCAGGAGTAGGTCAGCCCCAGCATTTT. Translated, it gives CSVAGVGQPQHF.

This rearrangement joins TRBV10-3 to TRBJ2-1; no reliable D call. Germline V gene lookup returns CDR1 ENHRY and CDR2 SYGVKD. V shed 8 bases and J shed 5 bases, with 7 bases lying between them. The CDR3 totals 11 residues. As DNA, the CDR3 is TGTGCCATCCAACGAAACAATGAGCAGTTCTTC. This codes for CAIQRNNEQFF.

The chain carries TRBV5-1 and TRBJ2-3; the match to TRBD2 covers 10 bases. V trimming: 0 bases; J trimming: 6 bases; junction bases outside the gene matches: 7. CDR1 and CDR2 (germline): SGHRS, YFSETQ. The CDR3 consists of 16 residues. As DNA, the CDR3 is TGCGCCAGCAGCTTGGTTGCTAGCGGGAGTTTTGATACGCAGTATTTT. Residues: CASSLVASGSFDTQYF.

This clone was observed a few times. Here the CDR3 DNA reads TGTGCCAGCACCCCAGGGACTAGCGGGAGGGGGAATGAGCAGTTCTTC. This codes for CASTPGTSGRGNEQFF. The chain joins TRBV7-9 to TRBJ2-1, with TRBD2 matching 16 bases. Germline V gene lookup returns CDR1 SEHNR and CDR2 FQNEAQ (reference sequence). The CDR3 extends over 16 amino acids. Unmatched junction bases numbered 7, after V lost 7 bases and J lost 7 bases.

This clone was found a few times. The V gene is TRBV9, the J gene TRBJ2-4, with 8 bases matching TRBD1. The CDR3 totals 14 residues. V was pared by 2 bases and J by 7 bases, with 5 bases of the junction left unmatched. Germline V gene data show CDR1 as SGDLS and CDR2 as YYNGEE. The CDR3 region has the DNA TGTGCCAGCAGCGTTAGTGCAGGGGGCAACATTCAGTACTTC. The encoded protein is CASSVSAGGNIQYF.

This clone showed up just once. V and J are TRBV2 and TRBJ2-5, with 9 bases identical to TRBD1. Judging by the DNA end, TRBJ2-7 fits better; the J call may be wrong. This CDR3 comprises 14 residues. Germline CDR1 and CDR2: SNHLY and FYNNEI. As DNA, the CDR3 is TGTGCCAGCAGTGTGGCGACAGGGGGCTACGAGCAGTACTTC. Translating it yields CASSVATGGYEQYF.

In its sample, this clone was seen a few times. The rearrangement uses TRBV27 and TRBJ2-1; either TRBD1 or TRBD2 may fit D (5 bases each). The ends were cut back, 6 bases at V and 6 bases at J, with 9 bases in the middle. The CDR3 is 12 residues long. Germline V CDR1 and CDR2: MNHEY, SMNVEV (reference sequence). CDR3 sequence (DNA): TGTGCCAGCAGCCCCGGGGCCAATGAGCAGTTCTTC. Protein sequence: CASSPGANEQFF.

The chain links TRBV27 to TRBJ1-1; 8 bases map to TRBD1. Germline assignment: CDR1 MNHEY and CDR2 SMNVEV (reference sequence). This CDR3 spans 14 amino acids. With V trimmed by 5 bases and J by 5 bases, 7 bases remained unmatched. In DNA form, the CDR3 reads TGTGCCAGCAGTCCCCGGACAGGGTGGACTGAAGCTTTCTTT. It specifies CASSPRTGWTEAFF.

This clone showed up just once. The chain employs TRBV19 and TRBJ2-7; D gene ambiguous. CDR1 and CDR2 from the germline V gene are LNHDA and SQIVND (reference sequence). This CDR3 comprises 14 residues. The V end was cut by 4 bases, the J end by 2 bases, with 12 bases between. The CDR3 loop is CASSTLTVPYEQYF. CDR3 nucleotides: TGTGCCAGTAGTACACTGACGGTACCCTACGAGCAGTACTTC. Supplemented by reference TRBV19 and TRBJ2-7, the full variable domain reads DGGITQSPKYLFRKEGQNVTLSCEQNLNHDAMYWYRQDPGQGLRLIYYSQIVNDFQKGDIAEGYSVSREKKESFPLTVTSAQKNPTAFYLCASSTLTVPYEQYFGPGTRLTVT.

The chain joins TRBV11-2 to TRBJ2-3; no firm D call. CDR1 is SGHAT and CDR2 is FQNNGV in the germline V gene. The CDR3 extends over 13 amino acids. Trimming took 4 bases from V and 0 from J, leaving 5 bases between them. In DNA, the CDR3 is TGTGCCAGCAGCTCACCTAGCACAGATACGCAGTATTTT. It codes for CASSSPSTDTQYF.

The chain employs TRBV29-1 and TRBJ2-7; 8 nucleotides match TRBD2. The CDR3 totals 15 residues. Germline CDR1 reads SQVTM; CDR2 reads ANQGSEA. The trim removed 7 bases at V and 1 base at J, leaving 12 bases unmatched. The CDR3 coding sequence is TGCAGCGGTGCCGGGGGTACTAGCGGATCCTACGAGCAGTACTTC. It specifies CSGAGGTSGSYEQYF.

The genes are TRBV29-1 and TRBJ1-5; D gene unclear. This CDR3 contains 12 residues. The V end lost 4 bases, the J end lost 1 base, and 5 bases lay between the germline ends. In germline, CDR1 is SQVTM, CDR2 ANQGSEA. The CDR3 coding sequence is TGCAGCGTTGCTGACAGCAATCAGCCCCAGCATTTT. Its protein is CSVADSNQPQHF.

CDR3 amino acids: CASSRAAGGEQFF. CDR3 in DNA: TGTGCCAGCAGCCGCGCCGCCGGGGGTGAGCAGTTCTTC. V gene TRBV11-2 combines with J gene TRBJ2-1; TRBD2 might be the D (6 bases). The V and J ends lost 5 bases and 9 bases respectively, with 14 bases between them. This CDR3 spans 13 amino acids. The V gene's germline CDR1 is SGHAT and CDR2 FQNNGV.

The chain has TRBV2 and TRBJ1-5; TRBD1 matches at 9 bases. This CDR3 has 16 amino acids. Germline V gene data show CDR1 as SNHLY and CDR2 as FYNNEI. Trimming removed 7 bases from V and 4 bases from J; junction bases left unmatched: 11. The CDR3 DNA reads as TGTGCCAGCAAAAAGACGACAGGGGGAGGTAATCAGCCCCAGCATTTT. Translated, it gives CASKKTTGGGNQPQHF. Supplemented by reference TRBV2 and TRBJ1-5, the full variable domain reads EPEVTQTPSHQVTQMGQEVILRCVPISNHLYFYWYRQILGQKVEFLVSFYNNEISEKSEIFDDQFSVERPDGSNFTLKIRSTKLEDSAMYFCASKKTTGGGNQPQHFGDGTRLSIL.

This clone appeared a few times. The chain recombines TRBV6-1 with TRBJ2-7, with 9 bases lining up with TRBD2. The CDR3 loop spans 14 amino acids. Germline CDR1 and CDR2: MNHNS and SASEGT. V shed 5 bases and J 3 bases; nucleotides not matched to a gene: 5. DNA of the CDR3: TGTGCCAGCAGTCCCGGGACTAGCATCTACGAGCAGTACTTC. Protein: CASSPGTSIYEQYF.